This T cell receptor beta chain appears in the sequencing data of a study of shared clonotypes between healthy human individuals. V lost 3 bases, J lost 0 bases, and 2 bases stayed unmatched. Germline-derived CDR1 and CDR2 are MNHNS and SASEGT. This CDR3 contains 15 residues. The data were produced by immunoSEQ multiplex PCR, yet TCRdb's version contains in-frame clones alone and is incomplete. The table lists 2 million to 3 million clones, roughly 93% of them singletons. This sequence originates from a man in his late teens or twenties in good health. Some clones in this sample may be carry-over from other donors' samples. Sequencing was performed on naive CD4+ T cells from PBMCs. Subset: CD45RA+ positively selected. The chain uses TRBV6-1 and TRBJ1-2; 9 bases are a match to TRBD1. The chain's CDR3 is CASSDRDRANYGYTF. The CDR3 DNA reads as TGTGCCAGCAGTGATCGGGACAGGGCTAACTATGGCTACACCTTC.